This TCR beta chain was identified during a study of TIL therapy for anti-PD-1-resistant metastatic lung cancer. Across the whole study: Several tumors were EGFR-mutant and two were ALK-rearranged.

Time point: pre-treatment sample, taken before nivolumab and TIL therapy. Pleural nodules or supraclavicular lymph nodes made up most of the excised metastases sampled. V lost 1 base and J 8 bases, leaving 11 bases between the germline ends. The germline gives CDR1 SGHTA, CDR2 FQGNSA. This CDR3 spans 14 amino acids. This was the immunoSEQ v3 assay. Assay: immunoSEQ multiplex PCR; the TCRdb copy retains only in-frame clones and omits some. Of about 26,000 clones in the sample, approximately 57% were seen once. The specimen comprised tumor tissue, sampled at baseline. The genes are TRBV7-2 and TRBJ1-4; D gene ambiguous. The sequence came from a woman aged 30-79 years with non-small cell lung cancer. DNA of the CDR3: TGTGCCAGCAGCTTAGTGGGCCCCCCCGAAAAACTGTTTTTT. Its translation: CASSLVGPPEKLFF.